The rows below give T cell receptor beta chains drawn from one sample of a study of CD8 T cells in ankylosing spondylitis. TCRdb re-analysed the 5' RACE reads in MiXCR, keeping a single row per CDR3 protein. Counted here are around 130,000 distinct CDR3 sequences, approximately 9.9% occurring once; the ten biggest clones make up approximately 3.4%. The sequencing sample was made of blood, either unsorted or a sorted T cell fraction (not recorded which). The receptor set was obtained from a male donor with ankylosing spondylitis or in good health (not recorded which). Each CDR3 is given with its conserved first and last residue. A D gene is named only where the DNA matches it firmly. Clone size, where shown, is once, few, many, or a class for clones that have expanded.

J: TRBJ2-1
V: TRBV5-1
size: many
D: NA
DNA: TGCGCCAGCAGCAATGACAGATACAATGAGCAGTTCTTC
CDR3: CASSNDRYNEQFF

J: TRBJ2-5
V: TRBV11-2
size: many
D: TRBD2
DNA: TGTGCCAGCAGCTTAGGCTCGGGGGGACAAGAGACCCAGTACTTC
CDR3: CASSLGSGGQETQYF

J: TRBJ2-5
V: TRBV10-3
size: few
D: TRBD2
DNA: TGTGCCATCAGTGCGGGACTAGCCTCAGGAGAGACCCAGTACTTC
CDR3: CAISAGLASGETQYF

J: TRBJ2-1
V: TRBV7-2
size: many
D: NA
DNA: TGTGCCAGCAGCTTATCCCTAGGCGGGGCATCCTACAATGAGCAGTTCTTC
CDR3: CASSLSLGGASYNEQFF

J: TRBJ2-5
V: TRBV7-7
size: NA
D: NA
DNA: TGTGCTAGCAGCCCTACGGTCCCCGGGACGGGTGGTGTGACCCAGTACTTC
CDR3: CASSPTVPGTGGVTQYF

J: TRBJ2-7
V: TRBV12-3/TRBV12-4
size: many
D: TRBD2
DNA: TGTGCCAGCAGTTCAAGGACTAGCGGGCGCACCTACGAGCAGTACTTC
CDR3: CASSSRTSGRTYEQYF

J: TRBJ2-1
V: TRBV6-5
size: NA
D: NA
DNA: TGTGCCAGCAGTTACTCGGGTAGCGCGAGCTCCTACAATGAGCAGTTCTTC
CDR3: CASSYSGSASSYNEQFF

J: TRBJ2-7
V: TRBV2
size: NA
D: TRBD2
DNA: TGTGCCAGCAGTGAATGGACTTGGACTAGCGCTTCTTACGAGCAGTACTTC
CDR3: CASSEWTWTSASYEQYF

J: TRBJ2-1
V: TRBV20-1
size: many
D: TRBD2
DNA: TGCAGTGCACTGTACGGGACTAGCGGAAACAATGAGCAGTTCTTC
CDR3: CSALYGTSGNNEQFF

J: TRBJ2-7
V: TRBV12-3/TRBV12-4
size: many
D: TRBD1
DNA: TGTGCCAGCAGTTTTAGATCCGGGACAGGGGGTGGCTACTACGAGCAGTACTTC
CDR3: CASSFRSGTGGGYYEQYF

J: TRBJ2-7
V: TRBV11-3
size: NA
D: NA
DNA: TGTGCCAGCAGCTCGGGACCACCCCAGGAGCAGTACTTC
CDR3: CASSSGPPQEQYF

J: TRBJ2-1
V: TRBV7-2
size: many
D: TRBD2
DNA: TGTGCCAGCAGCTTAGCGGGGACTAGCGGAAGTGAGCAGTTCTTC
CDR3: CASSLAGTSGSEQFF

J: TRBJ1-1
V: TRBV12-3/TRBV12-4
size: many
D: TRBD1
DNA: TGTGCCAGCAGTTCCCGGGACAGGGGCGGCACTGAAGCTTTCTTT
CDR3: CASSSRDRGGTEAFF

J: TRBJ2-3
V: TRBV20-1
size: few
D: NA
DNA: TGCAGTGCTAGCGAGACAGGTTTCGCAGATACGCAGTATTTT
CDR3: CSASETGFADTQYF

J: TRBJ2-5
V: TRBV29-1
size: many
D: NA
DNA: TGCAGCGCCCAGTTTGGGGGTGCAGAGACCCAGTACTTC
CDR3: CSAQFGGAETQYF

J: TRBJ2-5
V: TRBV3-1
size: NA
D: NA
DNA: TGTGCCAGCAGCCCTCGTAATATCGGGGGCGAAGTTGGAGAGACCCAGTACTTC
CDR3: CASSPRNIGGEVGETQYF